One sample yielded the 9 T cell receptor beta chains listed below, sequenced in a study of control samples from healthy donors and cancer patients. Method: immunoSEQ multiplex PCR; TCRdb's copy keeps in-frame clones and lacks some. The table records 70,000 to 80,000 clones, 84% of them present only once. Sequencing used blood. These receptors came from a man aged 45 to 65 in good health.

The V gene is TRBV6-2 or TRBV6-3, the J gene TRBJ2-7, with TRBD2 as a possible D gene (5 bases). The germline V and J ends were trimmed by 2 bases and 1 base, with 18 bases remaining between them. The CDR3 is made up of 17 amino acids. CDR1 and CDR2 (germline): MNHEY, SVGEGT. CDR3 sequence reads: CASSYLPHADLSYEQYF. The CDR3 region has the DNA TGTGCCAGCAGTTACCTCCCTCATGCGGACTTGTCCTACGAGCAGTACTTC.

This clone was observed once. CDR3: CAISPRGLDGYTF. The CDR3 DNA follows: TGTGCCATCAGTCCCCGGGGGCTGGATGGCTACACCTTC. V is TRBV10-3 and J is TRBJ1-2, with D tentatively TRBD1 (6 bases). Looked up from germline, CDR1 is ENHRY and CDR2 is SYGVKD. The V gene lost 5 bases and the J gene lost 6 bases, with 13 bases spanning the gap. The CDR3 is made up of 13 amino acids.

The chain uses TRBV19 and TRBJ2-6, with D tentatively TRBD1 or TRBD2 (5 bases each). The V end was cut by 0 bases, the J end by 0 bases, with 12 bases between. This CDR3 contains 18 residues. Germline values: CDR1 LNHDA, CDR2 SQIVND (reference sequence). The CDR3 loop reads CASSIEGPSSSGANVLTF. The CDR3 region has the DNA TGTGCCAGTAGTATAGAGGGACCTTCTAGCTCTGGGGCCAACGTCCTGACTTTC.

The V gene is TRBV15, the J gene TRBJ2-2, with TRBD2 as a possible D gene (5 bases). The length of the CDR3 is 15 residues. V gave up 1 base and J gave up 4 bases, with 10 bases separating them. Per the germline V gene, CDR1 is LNHNV and CDR2 is YYDKDF (reference sequence). This chain's CDR3 is CATSRGGYLTGELFF. The DNA for the CDR3 is TGTGCCACCAGCAGAGGAGGGTATCTCACCGGGGAGCTGTTTTTT.

The V gene is TRBV24-1, the J gene TRBJ2-7; TRBD1 matches 7 bases. The CDR3 spans 16 residues. V dropped 4 bases and J dropped 6; count of bases not matched to a gene: 14. Germline assignment: CDR1 KGHDR and CDR2 SFDVKD. Here the CDR3 reads CATSDRSTGPSGEQYF. Here the CDR3 DNA reads TGTGCCACCAGTGACCGATCGACAGGGCCGTCTGGCGAGCAGTACTTC.

The chain carries TRBV7-2 and TRBJ2-7; D is possibly TRBD1 (6 bases). Germline lookup yields CDR1 SGHTA and CDR2 FQGNSA. Trimming cost V 4 bases and J 4 bases, with 17 bases left between them. The CDR3 is made up of 15 amino acids. The chain's CDR3 is CASSSSGTTRYEQYF. CDR3 nucleotides: TGTGCCAGCAGCTCATCCGGGACAACGAGGTACGAGCAGTACTTC.

This clone was detected a few times. The rearrangement joins TRBV6-5 to TRBJ1-2, with a tentative D call TRBD1 (5 bases). Looked up from germline, CDR1 is MNHEY and CDR2 is SVGAGI. With 8 bases removed from V and 3 bases from J, the gap between germline ends came to 19 bases. This CDR3 has 15 residues. The CDR3 spells CASSREGWGDYGYTF. CDR3 nucleotides: TGTGCCAGCTCCCGGGAGGGGTGGGGTGACTATGGCTACACCTTC.

This rearrangement joins TRBV6-2 or TRBV6-3 to TRBJ1-4, with 8 bases fitting TRBD1. Trimming removed 6 bases from V and 6 bases from J; junction bases left unmatched: 6. Germline values: CDR1 MNHEY, CDR2 SVGEGT. The CDR3 contains 14 residues. The CDR3 spells CASSRTGKDEKLFF. CDR3 coding DNA: TGTGCCAGCAGCCGGACAGGGAAGGATGAAAAACTGTTTTTT.

The rearrangement joins TRBV9 to TRBJ2-3; 7 bases align to TRBD2. This CDR3 region has 16 residues. The V gene's germline CDR1 is SGDLS and CDR2 YYNGEE. V was pared by 1 base and J by 5 bases, with 10 bases of the junction left unmatched. Written as DNA, the CDR3 is TGTGCCAGCAGCGTACCTACTAGCGCCACTGGAGATACGCAGTATTTT. It yields the protein CASSVPTSATGDTQYF.